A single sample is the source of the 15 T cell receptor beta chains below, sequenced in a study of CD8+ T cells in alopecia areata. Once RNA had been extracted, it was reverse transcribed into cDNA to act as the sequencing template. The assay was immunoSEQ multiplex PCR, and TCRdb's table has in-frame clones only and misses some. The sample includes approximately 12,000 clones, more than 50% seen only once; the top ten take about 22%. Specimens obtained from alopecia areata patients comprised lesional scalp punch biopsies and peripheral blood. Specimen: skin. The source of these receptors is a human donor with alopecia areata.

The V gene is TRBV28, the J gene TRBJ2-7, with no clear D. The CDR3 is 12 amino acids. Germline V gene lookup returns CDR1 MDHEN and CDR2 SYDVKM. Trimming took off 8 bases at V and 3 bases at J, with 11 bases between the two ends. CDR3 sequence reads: CASRFGVYEQYF. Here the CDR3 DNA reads TGTGCCAGCCGCTTTGGGGTCTACGAGCAGTACTTC.

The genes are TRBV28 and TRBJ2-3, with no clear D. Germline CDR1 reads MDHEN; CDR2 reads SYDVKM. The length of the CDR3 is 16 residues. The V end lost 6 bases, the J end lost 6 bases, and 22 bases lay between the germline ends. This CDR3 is CASRNPPSLGWDTQYF. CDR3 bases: TGTGCCAGCAGGAATCCGCCTAGTCTAGGGTGGGATACGCAGTATTTT.

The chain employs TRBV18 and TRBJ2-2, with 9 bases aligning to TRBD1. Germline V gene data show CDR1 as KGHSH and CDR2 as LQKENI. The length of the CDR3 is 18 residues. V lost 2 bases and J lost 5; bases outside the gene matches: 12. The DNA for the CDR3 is TGTGCCAGCTCACCATTGGCATCTGGGACAGGGAGTACCGGGGAGCTGTTTTTT. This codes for CASSPLASGTGSTGELFF.

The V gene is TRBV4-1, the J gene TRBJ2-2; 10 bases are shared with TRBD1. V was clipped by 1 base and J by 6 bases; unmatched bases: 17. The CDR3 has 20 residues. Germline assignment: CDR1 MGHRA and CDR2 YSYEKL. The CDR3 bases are TGCGCCAGCAGCCAAGGACCCCTGGGACAGGGGTCTACAAGAGCCGGGGAGCTGTTTTTT. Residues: CASSQGPLGQGSTRAGELFF.

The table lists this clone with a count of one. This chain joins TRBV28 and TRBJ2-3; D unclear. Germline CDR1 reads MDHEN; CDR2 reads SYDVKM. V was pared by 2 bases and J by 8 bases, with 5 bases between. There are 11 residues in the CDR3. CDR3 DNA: TGTGCCAGCAGTTTAGAACCTACGCAGTATTTT. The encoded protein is CASSLEPTQYF.

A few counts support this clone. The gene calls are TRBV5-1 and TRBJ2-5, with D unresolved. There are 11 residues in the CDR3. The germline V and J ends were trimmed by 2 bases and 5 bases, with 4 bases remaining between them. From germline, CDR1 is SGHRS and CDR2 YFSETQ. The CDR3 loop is CASSLFETQYF. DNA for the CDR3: TGCGCCAGCAGCTTATTCGAGACCCAGTACTTC.

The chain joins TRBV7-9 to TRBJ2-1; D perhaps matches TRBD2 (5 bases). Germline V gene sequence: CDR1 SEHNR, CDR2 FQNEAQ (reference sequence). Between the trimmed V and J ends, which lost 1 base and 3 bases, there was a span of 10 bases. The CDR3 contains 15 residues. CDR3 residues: CASSLGEFDYNEQFF. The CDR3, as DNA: TGTGCCAGCAGCTTAGGGGAGTTCGACTACAATGAGCAGTTCTTC.

The CDR3 sequence is CASRPREGQPQHF. CDR3 nucleotide sequence: TGTGCCAGCAGACCCAGGGAGGGACAGCCCCAGCATTTT. This rearrangement joins TRBV2 to TRBJ1-5; D possibly corresponds to TRBD1 (5 bases). V was pared by 6 bases and J by 7 bases, with 13 bases between. CDR3 size: 13 residues. Germline lookup yields CDR1 SNHLY and CDR2 FYNNEI.

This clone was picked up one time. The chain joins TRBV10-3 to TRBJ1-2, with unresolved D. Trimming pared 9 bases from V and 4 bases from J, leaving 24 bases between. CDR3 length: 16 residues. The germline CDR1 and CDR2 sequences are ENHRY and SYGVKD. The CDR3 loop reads CAITVGISLPSYGYTF. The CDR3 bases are TGTGCCATTACAGTGGGGATTTCCCTTCCTAGCTATGGCTACACCTTC.

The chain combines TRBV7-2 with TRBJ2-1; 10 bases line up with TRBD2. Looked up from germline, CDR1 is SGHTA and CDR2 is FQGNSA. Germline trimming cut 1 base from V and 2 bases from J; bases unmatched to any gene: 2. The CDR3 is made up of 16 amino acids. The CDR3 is CASSLVLAGPYNEQFF. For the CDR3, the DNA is TGTGCCAGCAGCTTAGTACTAGCGGGACCCTACAATGAGCAGTTCTTC.

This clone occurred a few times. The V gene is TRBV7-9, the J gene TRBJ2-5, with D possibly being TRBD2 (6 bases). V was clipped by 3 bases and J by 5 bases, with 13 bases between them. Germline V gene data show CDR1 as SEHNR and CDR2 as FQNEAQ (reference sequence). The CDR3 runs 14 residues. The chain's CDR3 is CASSFSREEETQYF. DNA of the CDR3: TGTGCCAGCAGCTTCTCCAGGGAGGAGGAGACCCAGTACTTC.

The CDR3 loop reads CAISREVGGEKLFF. The DNA of the CDR3 is TGTGCCATCAGCCGCGAGGTGGGAGGGGAAAAACTGTTTTTT. This chain links TRBV10-3 with TRBJ1-4; no clear D. The CDR3 has 14 amino acids. Germline V gene data show CDR1 as ENHRY and CDR2 as SYGVKD. The germline V and J ends were trimmed by 6 bases and 8 bases, with 16 bases remaining between them.

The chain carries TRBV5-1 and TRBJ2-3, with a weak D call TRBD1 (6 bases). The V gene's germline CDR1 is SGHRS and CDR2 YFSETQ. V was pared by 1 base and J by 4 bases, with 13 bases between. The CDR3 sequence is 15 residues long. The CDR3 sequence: CASSLLGTTADTQYF. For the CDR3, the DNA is TGCGCCAGCAGCTTGTTGGGGACAACAGCAGATACGCAGTATTTT.

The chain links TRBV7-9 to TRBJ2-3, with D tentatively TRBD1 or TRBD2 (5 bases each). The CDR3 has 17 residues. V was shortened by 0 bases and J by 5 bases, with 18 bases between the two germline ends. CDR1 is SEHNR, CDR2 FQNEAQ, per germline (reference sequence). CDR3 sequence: CASSLATGLSRGDTQYF. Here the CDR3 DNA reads TGTGCCAGCAGCTTAGCCACAGGACTCTCTCGAGGAGATACGCAGTATTTT. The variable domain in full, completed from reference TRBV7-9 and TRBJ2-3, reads DTGVSQNPRHKITKRGQNVTFRCDPISEHNRLYWYRQTLGQGPEFLTYFQNEAQLEKSRLLSDRFSAERPKGSFSTLEIQRTEQGDSAMYLCASSLATGLSRGDTQYFGPGTRLTVL.

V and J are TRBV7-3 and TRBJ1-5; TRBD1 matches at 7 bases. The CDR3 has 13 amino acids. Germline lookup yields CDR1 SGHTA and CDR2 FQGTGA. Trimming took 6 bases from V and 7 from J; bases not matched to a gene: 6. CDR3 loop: CASSQGQTQPQHF. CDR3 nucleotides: TGTGCCAGCAGTCAGGGACAGACACAGCCCCAGCATTTT.